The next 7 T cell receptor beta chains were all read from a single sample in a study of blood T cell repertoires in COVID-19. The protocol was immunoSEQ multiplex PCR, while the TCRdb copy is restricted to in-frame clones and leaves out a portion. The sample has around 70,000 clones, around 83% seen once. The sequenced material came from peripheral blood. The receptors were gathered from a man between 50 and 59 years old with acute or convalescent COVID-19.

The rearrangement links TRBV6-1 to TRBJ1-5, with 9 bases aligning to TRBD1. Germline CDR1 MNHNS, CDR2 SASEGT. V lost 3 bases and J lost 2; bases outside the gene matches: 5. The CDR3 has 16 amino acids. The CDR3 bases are TGTGCCAGCAGTGAGTGGGACAGGGCCCGCAATCAGCCCCAGCATTTT. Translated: CASSEWDRARNQPQHF.

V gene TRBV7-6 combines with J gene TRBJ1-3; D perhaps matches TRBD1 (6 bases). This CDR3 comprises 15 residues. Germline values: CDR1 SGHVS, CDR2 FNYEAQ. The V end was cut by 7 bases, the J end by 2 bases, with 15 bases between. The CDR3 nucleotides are TGTGCCAGCACCATTGCGGGGGCGGCTGGAAACACCATATATTTT. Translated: CASTIAGAAGNTIYF.

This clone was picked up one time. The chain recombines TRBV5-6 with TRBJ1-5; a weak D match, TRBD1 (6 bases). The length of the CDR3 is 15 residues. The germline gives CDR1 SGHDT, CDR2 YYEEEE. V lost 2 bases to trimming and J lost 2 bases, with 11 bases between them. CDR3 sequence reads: CASSFGGAGNQPQHF. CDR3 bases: TGTGCCAGCAGCTTCGGGGGGGCTGGCAATCAGCCCCAGCATTTT.

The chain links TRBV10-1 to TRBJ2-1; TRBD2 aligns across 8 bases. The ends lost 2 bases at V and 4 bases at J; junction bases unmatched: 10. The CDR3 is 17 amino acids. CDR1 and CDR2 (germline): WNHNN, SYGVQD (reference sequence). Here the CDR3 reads CASSEEGSGGQYNEQFF. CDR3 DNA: TGCGCCAGCAGTGAGGAGGGGAGCGGGGGCCAATACAATGAGCAGTTCTTC.

CDR3 bases: TGTGCCAGCAGCCAGTACCGGGACTTCAATCCGCTGTTTTTT. Amino acid sequence: CASSQYRDFNPLFF. The V gene is TRBV14, the J gene TRBJ2-2, with D perhaps TRBD2 (6 bases). Germline values: CDR1 SGHDN, CDR2 FVKESK. This CDR3 is 14 amino acids long. Between the trimmed V and J ends, which lost 3 bases and 13 bases, there was a span of 18 bases.

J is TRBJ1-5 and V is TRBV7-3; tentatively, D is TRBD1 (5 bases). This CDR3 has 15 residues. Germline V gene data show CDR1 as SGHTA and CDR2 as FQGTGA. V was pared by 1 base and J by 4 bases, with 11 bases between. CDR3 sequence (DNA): TGTGCCAGCAGCTTAATGGCGGGGCCGAATCAGCCCCAGCATTTT. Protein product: CASSLMAGPNQPQHF.

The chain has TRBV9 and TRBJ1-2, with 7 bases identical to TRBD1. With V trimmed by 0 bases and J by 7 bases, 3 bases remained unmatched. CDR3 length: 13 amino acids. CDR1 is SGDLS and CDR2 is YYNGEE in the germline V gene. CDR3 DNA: TGTGCCAGCAGCGTAGGTACAGGGGTTGGCTACACCTTC. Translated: CASSVGTGVGYTF.